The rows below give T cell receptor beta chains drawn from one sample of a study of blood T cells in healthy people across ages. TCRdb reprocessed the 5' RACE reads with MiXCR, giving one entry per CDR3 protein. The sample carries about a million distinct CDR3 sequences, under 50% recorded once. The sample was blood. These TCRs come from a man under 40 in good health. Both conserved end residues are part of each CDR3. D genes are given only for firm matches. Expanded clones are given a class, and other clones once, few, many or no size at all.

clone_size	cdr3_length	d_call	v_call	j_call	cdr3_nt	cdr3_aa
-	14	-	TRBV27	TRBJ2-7	TGTGCCAGCAGTTTATCGTTCCAAGGCTACGAGCAGTACTTC	CASSLSFQGYEQYF
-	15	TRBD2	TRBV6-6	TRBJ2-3	TGTGCCAACAGCACCCTAGCGGGGGCCACAGATACGCAGTATTTT	CANSTLAGATDTQYF
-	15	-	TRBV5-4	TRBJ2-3	TGTGCCAGCAGTCTCCAGGCGCAGGGGACAGATACGCAGTATTTT	CASSLQAQGTDTQYF
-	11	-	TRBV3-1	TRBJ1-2	TGTGCCAGCAGCACCCTCGGTGGCTACACCTTC	CASSTLGGYTF
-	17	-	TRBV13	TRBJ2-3	TGTGCCAGCAGCTTTTCAAATACAAAGGGAGGAATAGATACGCAGTATTTT	CASSFSNTKGGIDTQYF
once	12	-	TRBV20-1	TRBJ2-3	TGCAGTGCAGAAGGGGCCGCAGATACGCAGTATTTT	CSAEGAADTQYF
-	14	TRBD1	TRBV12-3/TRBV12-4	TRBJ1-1	TGTGCCAGCAGCTCCTCAGGGGGGGTAGCTGAAGCTTTCTTT	CASSSSGGVAEAFF
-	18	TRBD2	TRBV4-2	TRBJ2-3	TGTGCCAGCAGCCAAGTTTTAACGGGGGGGCGGGACACAGATACGCAGTATTTT	CASSQVLTGGRDTDTQYF
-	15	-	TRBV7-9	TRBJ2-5	TGTGCCAGCAGCTTGGGGGACACTTTTCAAGAGACCCAGTACTTC	CASSLGDTFQETQYF
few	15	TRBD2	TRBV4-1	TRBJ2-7	TGCGCCAGCAGCCAGACGGGAGGGGAAACCTACGAGCAGTACTTC	CASSQTGGETYEQYF
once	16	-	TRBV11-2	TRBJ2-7	TGTGCCAGCAGCTTAGAGGGACAGCTCGGGAGCTACGAGCAGTACTTC	CASSLEGQLGSYEQYF
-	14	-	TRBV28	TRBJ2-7	TGTGCCAGCAGTTTAGACGGACTATTCTGCGAGCAGTACTTC	CASSLDGLFCEQYF
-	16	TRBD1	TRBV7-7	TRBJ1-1	TGTGCTAGCAGCCCGCTGACAGGGGGGGAAGGTACTGAAGCTTTCTTT	CASSPLTGGEGTEAFF
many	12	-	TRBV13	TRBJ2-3	TGTGCCAGCAGTTCGACCACAGATACGCAGTATTTT	CASSSTTDTQYF
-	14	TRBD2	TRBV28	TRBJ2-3	TGTGCCAGCATCCTCGGGAGGGCCCCGAATACGCAGTATTTT	CASILGRAPNTQYF
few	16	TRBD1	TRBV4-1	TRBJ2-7	TGCGCCAGCAGCCCGTCTCCGACAGGGGGATTAAACGAGCAGTACTTC	CASSPSPTGGLNEQYF
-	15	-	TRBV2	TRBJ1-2	TGTGCCAGCAGAATAGACAGGCTAACTAACTATGGCTACACCTTC	CASRIDRLTNYGYTF
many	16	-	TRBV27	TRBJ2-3	TGTGCCAGCAGTTCCAACAGGGCCCGAATCACAGATACGCAGTATTTT	CASSSNRARITDTQYF
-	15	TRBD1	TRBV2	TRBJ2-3	TGTGCCAGCGGTCGGGACAGGGGGGCTTGGGATACGCAGTATTTT	CASGRDRGAWDTQYF
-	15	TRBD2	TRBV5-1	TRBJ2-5	TGCGCCAGCGCCCTAGCGGGGGGCATTCAAGAGACCCAGTACTTC	CASALAGGIQETQYF
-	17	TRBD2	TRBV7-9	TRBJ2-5	TGTGCCAGCAGCTACCTTGGACTAGCGGGAGGGACAGAGACCCAGTACTTC	CASSYLGLAGGTETQYF
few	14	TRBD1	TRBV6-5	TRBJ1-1	TGTGCCAGCAGTGAAGGGACAGGGTTTGGTGAAGCTTTCTTT	CASSEGTGFGEAFF
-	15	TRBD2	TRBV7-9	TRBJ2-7	TGTGCCAGCAGCACCGGTAGCGGGCCCGTTCACGAGCAGTACTTC	CASSTGSGPVHEQYF
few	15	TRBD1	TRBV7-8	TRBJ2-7	TGTGCCAGCAGCCCAGGAGGGACAGGGGGGAACGAGCAGTACTTC	CASSPGGTGGNEQYF
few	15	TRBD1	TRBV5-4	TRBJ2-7	TGTGCCAGCAGCTTCGTGACAGGGGGTCGCTACGAGCAGTACTTC	CASSFVTGGRYEQYF
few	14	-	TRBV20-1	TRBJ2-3	TGCAGTGCTAGAGGGGGGACGGTGGAAGATACGCAGTATTTT	CSARGGTVEDTQYF
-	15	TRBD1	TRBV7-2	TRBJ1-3	TGTGCCAGCAGAAATCAACAGGGGTCTGGAAACACCATATATTTT	CASRNQQGSGNTIYF
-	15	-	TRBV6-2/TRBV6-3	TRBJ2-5	TGTGCCAGCAGTTACCCAGGCAGGGGAGGAGAGACCCAGTACTTC	CASSYPGRGGETQYF
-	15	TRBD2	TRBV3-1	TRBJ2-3	TGTGCCAGCAGCCGACTGGGACTAGTGTCAGATACGCAGTATTTT	CASSRLGLVSDTQYF
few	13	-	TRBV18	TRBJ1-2	TGTGCCAGCTCACCACCTGACAGCTATGGCTACACCTTC	CASSPPDSYGYTF
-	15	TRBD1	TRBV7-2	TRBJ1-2	TGTGCCAGCAGCTTAGCGGGGACAGGGGGTCATGGCTACACCTTC	CASSLAGTGGHGYTF
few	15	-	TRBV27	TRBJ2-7	TGTGCCAGCAGTTTATGGGGGGGACAGGTCTACGAGCAGTACTTC	CASSLWGGQVYEQYF
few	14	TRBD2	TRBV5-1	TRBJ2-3	TGCGCCAGCAGCAGCGGACTAGCTTGGGATACGCAGTATTTT	CASSSGLAWDTQYF
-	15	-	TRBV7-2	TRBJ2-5	TGTGCCAGCAGCTTACCGATGACAGGCGGGAATGAGCAGTACTTC	CASSLPMTGGNEQYF
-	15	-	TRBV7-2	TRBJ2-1	TGTGCCAGCAGCTTAGCCGGTCTGGGCTACAATGAGCAGTTCTTC	CASSLAGLGYNEQFF
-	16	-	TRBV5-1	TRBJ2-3	TGCGCCAGCAGCACCGGGGGACACAGTAGCACAGATACGCAGTATTTT	CASSTGGHSSTDTQYF
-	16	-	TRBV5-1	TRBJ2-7	TGCGCCAGCAGCCAAAGGTGGGACTCCAAAACCTACGAGCAGTACTTC	CASSQRWDSKTYEQYF
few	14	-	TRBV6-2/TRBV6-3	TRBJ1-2	TGTGCCAGCAGTTACCAGGGTTCCAACTATGGCTACACCTTC	CASSYQGSNYGYTF
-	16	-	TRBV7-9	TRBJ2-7	TGTGCCAGCAGCCCTACGGGGGGACAGGCGACCTACGAGCAGTACTTC	CASSPTGGQATYEQYF
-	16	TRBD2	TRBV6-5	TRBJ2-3	TGTGCCAGCAGTTACTCAAGCGGGGGGGCAGCAGATATGCAGTATTTT	CASSYSSGGAADMQYF
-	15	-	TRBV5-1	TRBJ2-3	TGCGCCAGCAGCTTGGTGGGGTACCCCACAGATACGCAGTATTTT	CASSLVGYPTDTQYF
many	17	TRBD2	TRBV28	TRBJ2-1	TGTGCCAGCAGTCCGGGACTAGCGGGGGGGCCTTGGGATGAGCAGTTCTTC	CASSPGLAGGPWDEQFF
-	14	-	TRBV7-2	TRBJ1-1	TGTGCCAGCAGCTTGAGTGCAATGAACACTGAAGCTTTCTTT	CASSLSAMNTEAFF
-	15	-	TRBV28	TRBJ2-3	TGTGCCAGCAGTTTCGTGCGGAGAGTCACAGATACGCAGTATTTT	CASSFVRRVTDTQYF
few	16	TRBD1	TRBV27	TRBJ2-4	TGTGCCAGCAGTTCGGGACAGACTATAGCCAAAAACATTCAGTACTTC	CASSSGQTIAKNIQYF
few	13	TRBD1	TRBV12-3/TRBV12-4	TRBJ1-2	TGTGCCAGCACCGCCGGGACAGTCTATGGCTACACCTTC	CASTAGTVYGYTF